A selection of T cell receptor beta chains follows, all from one sample in a study of blood T cell repertoires in COVID-19. Sequenced by immunoSEQ multiplex PCR; TCRdb stores in-frame clones only, minus some. The data contain about 210,000 clones, approximately 86% of them seen just once; the ten biggest clones take up 4.5% to 5.5%. The material sequenced was PBMCs or T cells enriched from blood (not recorded which). These receptors all come from a woman aged 30 to 39 who had been exposed to COVID-19. CDR3s include the opening cysteine and the closing phenylalanine or tryptophan. Clone size appears in some rows only: once, few, many, or a class for an expanded clone.

>TRBJ1-2|TRBV19|.
CASHSHSGGSRRYTF
>TRBJ1-1|TRBV10-3|.
CAISSDTVNTEAFF
>TRBJ2-7|TRBV7-9|.
CASSLAAGGHSYEQYF
>TRBJ1-2|TRBV5-1|.
CASSLTVAAGLGNYGYTF
>TRBJ2-3|TRBV12-5|.
CASGLAYTTGSTDTQYF
>TRBJ2-3|TRBV12-3/TRBV12-4|.
CASSFAVPDTQYF
>TRBJ1-2|TRBV9|.
CASSVGTGNYGYTF
>TRBJ1-6|TRBV19|once
CASSIAGVGNSPLHF
>TRBJ1-1|TRBV7-2|few
CASSQHMNTEAFF
>TRBJ2-7|TRBV2|.
CASSEEGRGVHYEQYF
>TRBJ2-7|TRBV21-1|.
CAQPEGNQSSYEQYF
>TRBJ1-2|TRBV3-1/TRBV3-2|few
CASSQGDRGGYTF
>TRBJ1-3|TRBV5-6|.
CASSHSGNTIYF
>TRBJ2-7|TRBV6-6|few
CASTPGRGLNSEQYF
>TRBJ1-4|TRBV11-2|.
CASSSGTAFNEKLFF
>TRBJ1-2|TRBV7-2|once
CASSFTGDNYGYTF
>TRBJ2-1|TRBV7-7|.
CASSPVSHNEQFF
>TRBJ2-7|TRBV2|.
CASSERGSYVYEQYF
>TRBJ2-7|TRBV9|.
CASSVGTGQVYEQYF
>TRBJ1-2|TRBV6-5|.
CASGTGSLRYTF
>TRBJ1-1|TRBV27|.
CASSGDSGAFF
>TRBJ1-2|TRBV23-1|.
CASSQPRANGLANYGYTF
>TRBJ2-2|TRBV27|many
CASSPSGTNTGELFF
>TRBJ1-4|TRBV5-1|.
CASSLGDTLWEKLFF
>TRBJ2-5|TRBV7-2|.
CASSLQGLAPETQYF
>TRBJ2-2|TRBV7-3|.
CASSSPTGLGELFF
>TRBJ2-7|TRBV9|.
CASSVGAQNYEQYF
>TRBJ1-2|TRBV24-1|.
CATSQQGFGYTF
>TRBJ1-1|TRBV28|.
CASSFPDRELNTEAFF